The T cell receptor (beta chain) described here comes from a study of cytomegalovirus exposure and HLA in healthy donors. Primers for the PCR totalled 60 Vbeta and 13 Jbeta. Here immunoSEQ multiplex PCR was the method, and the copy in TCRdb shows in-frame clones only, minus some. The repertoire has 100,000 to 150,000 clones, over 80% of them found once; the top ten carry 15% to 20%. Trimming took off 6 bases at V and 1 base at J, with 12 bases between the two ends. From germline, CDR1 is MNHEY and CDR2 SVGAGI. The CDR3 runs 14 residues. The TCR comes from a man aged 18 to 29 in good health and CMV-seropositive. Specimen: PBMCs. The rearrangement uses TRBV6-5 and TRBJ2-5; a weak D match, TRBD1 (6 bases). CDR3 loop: CASSYQGPQETQYF. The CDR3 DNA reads TGTGCCAGCAGCTATCAGGGGCCCCAAGAGACCCAGTACTTC.